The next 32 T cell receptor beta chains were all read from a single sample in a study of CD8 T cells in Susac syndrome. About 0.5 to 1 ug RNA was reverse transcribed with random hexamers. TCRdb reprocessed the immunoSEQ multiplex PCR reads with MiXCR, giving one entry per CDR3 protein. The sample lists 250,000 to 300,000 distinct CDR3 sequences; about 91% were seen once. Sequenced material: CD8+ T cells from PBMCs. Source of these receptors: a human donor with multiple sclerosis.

CDR3 protein: CASSLEPGSTDTQYF. The CDR3 DNA follows: TGTGCCAGCAGCTTAGAACCAGGGAGCACAGATACGCAGTATTTT. J is TRBJ2-3 and V is TRBV7-2, with D possibly being TRBD1 (5 bases). V lost 1 base to trimming and J lost 0 bases, with 8 bases between them. The CDR3 spans 15 residues. Germline V gene sequence: CDR1 SGHTA, CDR2 FQGNSA.

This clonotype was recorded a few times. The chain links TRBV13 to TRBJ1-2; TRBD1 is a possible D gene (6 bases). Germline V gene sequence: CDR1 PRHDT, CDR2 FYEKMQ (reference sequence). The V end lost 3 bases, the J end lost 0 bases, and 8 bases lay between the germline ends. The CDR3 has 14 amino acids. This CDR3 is CASSFWDTNYGYTF. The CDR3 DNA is TGTGCCAGCAGCTTTTGGGACACTAACTATGGCTACACCTTC.

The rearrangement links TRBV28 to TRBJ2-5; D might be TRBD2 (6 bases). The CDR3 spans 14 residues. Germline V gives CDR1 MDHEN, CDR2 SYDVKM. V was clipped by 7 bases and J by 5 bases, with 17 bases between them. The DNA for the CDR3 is TGTGCCAGCAACCCGACTCTTGGGGGGGAGACCCAGTACTTC. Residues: CASNPTLGGETQYF.

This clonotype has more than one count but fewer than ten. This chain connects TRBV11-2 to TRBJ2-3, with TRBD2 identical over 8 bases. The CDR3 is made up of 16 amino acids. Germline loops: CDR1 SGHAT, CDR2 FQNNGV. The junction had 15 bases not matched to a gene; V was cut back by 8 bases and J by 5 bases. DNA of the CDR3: TGTGCCAGCGCGGGGGGTTGGCGAACCCCCGGAGATACGCAGTATTTT. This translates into CASAGGWRTPGDTQYF.

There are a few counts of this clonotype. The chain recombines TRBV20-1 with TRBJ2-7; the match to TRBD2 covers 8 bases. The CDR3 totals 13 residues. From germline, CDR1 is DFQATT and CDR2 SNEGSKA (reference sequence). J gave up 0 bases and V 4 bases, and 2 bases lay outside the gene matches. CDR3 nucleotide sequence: TGCAGTGCTACAAGCGGGAGCTCCTACGAGCAGTACTTC. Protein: CSATSGSSYEQYF.

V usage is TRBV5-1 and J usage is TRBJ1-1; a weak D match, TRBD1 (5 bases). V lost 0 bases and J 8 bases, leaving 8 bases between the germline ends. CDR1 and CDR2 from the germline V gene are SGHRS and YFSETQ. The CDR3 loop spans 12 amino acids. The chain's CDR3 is CASSLEGREAFF. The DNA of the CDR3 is TGCGCCAGCAGCTTGGAGGGGAGGGAAGCTTTCTTT.

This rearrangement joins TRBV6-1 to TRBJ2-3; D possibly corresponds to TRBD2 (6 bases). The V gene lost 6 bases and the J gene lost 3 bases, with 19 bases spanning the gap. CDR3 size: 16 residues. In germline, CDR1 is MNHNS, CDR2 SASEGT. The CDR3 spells CASSPSLAANTDTQYF. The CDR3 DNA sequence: TGTGCCAGCAGCCCGTCATTAGCGGCTAATACAGATACGCAGTATTTT.

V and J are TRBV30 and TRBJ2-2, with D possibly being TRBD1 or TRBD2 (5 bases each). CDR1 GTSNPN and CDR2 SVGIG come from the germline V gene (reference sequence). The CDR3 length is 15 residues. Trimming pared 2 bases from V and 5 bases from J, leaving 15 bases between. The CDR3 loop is CAWSYRGRPTGELFF. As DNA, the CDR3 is TGTGCCTGGAGTTATAGGGGACGACCAACCGGGGAGCTGTTTTTT.

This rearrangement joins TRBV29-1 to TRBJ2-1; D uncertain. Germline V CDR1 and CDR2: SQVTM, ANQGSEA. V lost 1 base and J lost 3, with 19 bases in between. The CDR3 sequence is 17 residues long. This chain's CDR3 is CSVEGLTAGVGYNEQFF. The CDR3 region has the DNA TGCAGCGTTGAAGGGCTGACGGCAGGCGTGGGCTACAATGAGCAGTTCTTC.

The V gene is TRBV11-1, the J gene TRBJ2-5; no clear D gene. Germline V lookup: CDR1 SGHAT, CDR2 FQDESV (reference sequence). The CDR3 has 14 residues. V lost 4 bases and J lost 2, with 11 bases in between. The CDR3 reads CASSWSGGQETQYF. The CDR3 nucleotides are TGTGCCAGCAGCTGGTCAGGCGGTCAAGAGACCCAGTACTTC.

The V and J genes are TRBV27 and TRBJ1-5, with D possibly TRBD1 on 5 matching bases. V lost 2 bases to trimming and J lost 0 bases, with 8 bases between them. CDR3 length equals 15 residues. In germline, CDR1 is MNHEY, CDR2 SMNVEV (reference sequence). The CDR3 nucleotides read TGTGCCAGCAGTTTAGGAGGGGTTAGCAATCAGCCCCAGCATTTT. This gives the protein CASSLGGVSNQPQHF.

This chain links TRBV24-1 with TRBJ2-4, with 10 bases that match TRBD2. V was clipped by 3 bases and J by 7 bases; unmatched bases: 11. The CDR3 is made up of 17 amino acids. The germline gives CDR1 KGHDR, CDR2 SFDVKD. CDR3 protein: CATSDRGSGRDPNIQYF. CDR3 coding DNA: TGTGCCACCAGTGATCGCGGCAGCGGGAGGGATCCCAACATTCAGTACTTC.

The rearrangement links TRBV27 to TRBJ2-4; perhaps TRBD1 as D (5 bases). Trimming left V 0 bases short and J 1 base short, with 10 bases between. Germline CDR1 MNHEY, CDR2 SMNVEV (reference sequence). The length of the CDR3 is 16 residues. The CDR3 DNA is TGTGCCAGCAGTTTATCGGGGCCACTGGCCAAAAACATTCAGTACTTC. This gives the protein CASSLSGPLAKNIQYF.

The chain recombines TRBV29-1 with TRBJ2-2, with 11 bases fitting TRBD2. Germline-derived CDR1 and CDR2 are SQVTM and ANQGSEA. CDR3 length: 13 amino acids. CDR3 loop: CSGTSGNTGELFF. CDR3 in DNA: TGCAGTGGGACTAGCGGGAACACCGGGGAGCTGTTTTTT.

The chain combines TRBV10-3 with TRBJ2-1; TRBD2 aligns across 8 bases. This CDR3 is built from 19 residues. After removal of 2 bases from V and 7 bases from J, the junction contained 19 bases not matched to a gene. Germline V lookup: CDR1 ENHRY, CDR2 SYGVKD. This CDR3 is CAISERIREGTTGQNEQFF. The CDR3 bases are TGTGCCATCAGTGAGAGGATCCGGGAGGGGACCACCGGACAAAATGAGCAGTTCTTC.

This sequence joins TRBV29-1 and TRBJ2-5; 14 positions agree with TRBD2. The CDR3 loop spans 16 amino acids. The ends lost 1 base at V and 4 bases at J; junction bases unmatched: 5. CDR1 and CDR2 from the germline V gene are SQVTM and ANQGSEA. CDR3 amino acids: CSVEGGLAGVGETQYF. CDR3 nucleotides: TGCAGCGTTGAAGGGGGACTAGCGGGAGTTGGAGAGACCCAGTACTTC.

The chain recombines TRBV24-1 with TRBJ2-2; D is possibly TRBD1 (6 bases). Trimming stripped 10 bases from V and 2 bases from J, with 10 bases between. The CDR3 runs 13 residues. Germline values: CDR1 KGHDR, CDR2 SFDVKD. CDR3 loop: CATTQGNTGELFF. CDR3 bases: TGTGCCACAACACAGGGAAACACCGGGGAGCTGTTTTTT.

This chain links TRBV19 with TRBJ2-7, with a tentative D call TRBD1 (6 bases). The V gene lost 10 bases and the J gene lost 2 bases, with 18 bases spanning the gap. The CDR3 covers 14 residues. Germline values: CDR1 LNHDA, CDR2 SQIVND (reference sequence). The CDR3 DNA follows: TGTGCCACCAGGCCGGGACACGGCGCCTACGAGCAGTACTTC. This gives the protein CATRPGHGAYEQYF.

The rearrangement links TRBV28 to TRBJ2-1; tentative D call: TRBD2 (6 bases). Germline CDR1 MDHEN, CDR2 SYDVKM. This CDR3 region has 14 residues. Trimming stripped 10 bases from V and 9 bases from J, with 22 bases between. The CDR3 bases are TGTGCCACCAAGGTAGGAGGGGAGTCCGTTGAGCAGTTCTTC. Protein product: CATKVGGESVEQFF.

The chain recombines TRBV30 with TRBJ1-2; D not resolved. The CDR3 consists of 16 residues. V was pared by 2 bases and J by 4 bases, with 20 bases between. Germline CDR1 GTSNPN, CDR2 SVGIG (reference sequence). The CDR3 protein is CAWSPRSYPTGYGYTF. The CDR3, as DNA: TGTGCCTGGAGTCCCCGGTCCTATCCCACCGGCTATGGCTACACCTTC.

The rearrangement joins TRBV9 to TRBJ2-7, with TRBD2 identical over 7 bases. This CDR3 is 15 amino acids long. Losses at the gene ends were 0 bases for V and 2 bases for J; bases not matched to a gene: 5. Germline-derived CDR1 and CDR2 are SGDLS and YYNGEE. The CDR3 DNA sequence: TGTGCCAGCAGCGTAGCCGGCGGGGGACCCTACGAGCAGTACTTC. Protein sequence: CASSVAGGGPYEQYF.

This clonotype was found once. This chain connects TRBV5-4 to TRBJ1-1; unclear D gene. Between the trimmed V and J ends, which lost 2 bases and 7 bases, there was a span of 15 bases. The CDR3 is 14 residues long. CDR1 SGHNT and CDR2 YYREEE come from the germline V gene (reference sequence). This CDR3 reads CASSFRGGSGEAFF. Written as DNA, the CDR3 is TGTGCCAGCAGCTTTCGGGGAGGATCGGGTGAAGCTTTCTTT.

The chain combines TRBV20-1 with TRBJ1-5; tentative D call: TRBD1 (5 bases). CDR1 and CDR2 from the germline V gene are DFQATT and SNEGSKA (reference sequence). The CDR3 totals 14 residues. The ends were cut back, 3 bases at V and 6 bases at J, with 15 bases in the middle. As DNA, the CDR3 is TGCAGTGCTAGGTATGCCGGGGACGGTCAGCCCCAGCATTTT. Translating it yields CSARYAGDGQPQHF.

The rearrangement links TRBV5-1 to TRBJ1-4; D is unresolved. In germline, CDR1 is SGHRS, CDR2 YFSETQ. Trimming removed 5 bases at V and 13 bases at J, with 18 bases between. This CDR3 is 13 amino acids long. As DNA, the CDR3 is TGCGCCAGCAGTTATGACACGGGAGGAGGACTGTTTTTT. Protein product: CASSYDTGGGLFF.

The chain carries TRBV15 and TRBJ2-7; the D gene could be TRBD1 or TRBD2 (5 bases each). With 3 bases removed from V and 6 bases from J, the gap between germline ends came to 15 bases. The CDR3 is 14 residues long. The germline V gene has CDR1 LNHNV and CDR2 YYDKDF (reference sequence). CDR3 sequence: CATSRGWGSTEQYF. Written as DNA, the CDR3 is TGTGCCACCAGCAGGGGTTGGGGGTCGACCGAGCAGTACTTC.

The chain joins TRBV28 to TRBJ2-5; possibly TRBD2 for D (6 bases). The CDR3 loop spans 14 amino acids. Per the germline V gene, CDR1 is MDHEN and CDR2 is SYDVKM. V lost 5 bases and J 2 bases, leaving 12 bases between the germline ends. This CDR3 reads CASSNAGQQETQYF. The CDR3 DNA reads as TGTGCCAGCAGTAATGCGGGGCAGCAAGAGACCCAGTACTTC.

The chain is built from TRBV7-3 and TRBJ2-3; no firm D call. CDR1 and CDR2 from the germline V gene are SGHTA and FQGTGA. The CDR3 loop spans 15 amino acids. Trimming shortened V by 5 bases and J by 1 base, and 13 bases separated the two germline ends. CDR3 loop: CASSPHPAGTDTQYF. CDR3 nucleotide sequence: TGTGCCAGCAGCCCCCACCCGGCTGGCACAGATACGCAGTATTTT.

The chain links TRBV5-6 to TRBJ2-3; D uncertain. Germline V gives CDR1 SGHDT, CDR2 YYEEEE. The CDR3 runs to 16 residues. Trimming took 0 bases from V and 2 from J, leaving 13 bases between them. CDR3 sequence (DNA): TGTGCCAGCAGCTTGGCCGCAGGATATCACACAGATACGCAGTATTTT. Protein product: CASSLAAGYHTDTQYF.

CDR3: CALTTGLDTEAFF. The CDR3 DNA is TGTGCCCTAACGACAGGGCTGGACACTGAAGCTTTCTTT. The chain couples TRBV30 to TRBJ1-1, with 7 bases aligning to TRBD1. The V and J ends lost 8 bases and 3 bases, in that order; junction bases with no gene match: 9. The CDR3 loop spans 13 amino acids. Germline V CDR1 and CDR2: GTSNPN, SVGIG (reference sequence). Supplemented by reference TRBV30 and TRBJ1-1, the full variable domain reads SQTIHQWPATLVQPVGSPLSLECTVEGTSNPNLYWYRQAAGRGLQLLFYSVGIGQISSEVPQNLSASRPQDRQFILSSKKLLLSDSGFYLCALTTGLDTEAFFGQGTRLTVV.

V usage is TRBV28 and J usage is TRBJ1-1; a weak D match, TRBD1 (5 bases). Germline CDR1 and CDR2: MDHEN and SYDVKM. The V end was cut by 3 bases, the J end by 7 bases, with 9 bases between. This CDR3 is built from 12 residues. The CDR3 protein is CASSLVGVEAFF. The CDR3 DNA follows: TGTGCCAGCAGTTTGGTGGGGGTTGAAGCTTTCTTT.

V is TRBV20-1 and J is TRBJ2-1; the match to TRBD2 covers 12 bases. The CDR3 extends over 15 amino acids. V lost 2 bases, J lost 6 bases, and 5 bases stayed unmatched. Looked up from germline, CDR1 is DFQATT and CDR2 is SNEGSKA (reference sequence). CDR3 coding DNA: TGCAGTGCTAGAAGACTAGCGGGAGACATCAATGAGCAGTTCTTC. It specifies CSARRLAGDINEQFF.

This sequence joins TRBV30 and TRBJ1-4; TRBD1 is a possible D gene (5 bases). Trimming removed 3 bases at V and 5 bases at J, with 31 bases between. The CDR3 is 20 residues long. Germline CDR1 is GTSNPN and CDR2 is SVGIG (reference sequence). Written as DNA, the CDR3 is TGTGCCTGGAGACCCCCCCCTGGGACTTTTTCGCGAAGCCTGAATGAAAAACTGTTTTTT. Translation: CAWRPPPGTFSRSLNEKLFF.